A selection of T cell receptor delta chains follows, all from one sample in a study of gamma-delta T cells after stem cell transplantation. TCRdb fed the RT-PCR reads into CATT to redo clone calling. The profile shows roughly 5,400 delta-chain clones, roughly 10% of them singletons. Sample: gamma-delta T cells. The receptor source for this set is a human donor. It is not recorded whose cells these are; they may come from a transplant donor. The CDR3 runs from the conserved cysteine through the conserved F or W. A D gene is named only where the DNA matches it firmly. Rows give clone size only sometimes, using once, few, many, or a class for an expanded clone.

clone_size	d_call	v_call	j_call	cdr3_nt	cdr3_aa
-	-	TRDV2	TRDJ3	TGTGCCTGTGACACTGCCTGGGCCACCCGACAGATGTTTTTC	CACDTAWATRQMFF
few	TRDD3	TRDV2	TRDJ3	TGTGCCTGTGACACTGGGGGATACGGGAACTCCTGGGACACCCGACAGATGTTTTTC	CACDTGGYGNSWDTRQMFF
-	TRDD3	TRDV3	TRDJ1	TGTGCCTTTCGCGGTCCTGGGGGATACTTAAGGGGTATTCGGGGACTCACCGATAAACTCATCTTT	CAFRGPGGYLRGIRGLTDKLIF
few	TRDD3	TRDV2	TRDJ1	TGTGCCTGTGACACCGTGATGCCTCGGGCTGGGGGCCACACCGATAAACTCATCTTT	CACDTVMPRAGGHTDKLIF
few	TRDD3	TRDV2	TRDJ2	TGTGCCTGTGACGGCCGGGAGTGGGGGATCTTGACAGCACAACTCTTCTTT	CACDGREWGILTAQLFF
-	-	TRDV2	TRDJ1	TGTGCCTGTGTCTCGACCGGGAAGTACACCGATAAACTCATCTTT	CACVSTGKYTDKLIF
medium-sized	TRDD3	TRDV2	TRDJ1	TGTGCCTGTGACCTCTGGGGGATACGCAACGATAAACTCATCTTT	CACDLWGIRNDKLIF
medium-sized	TRDD3	TRDV2	TRDJ1	TGTGCCTGTGACCCCATAGTGGGGGATACTGGACTCATCTTT	CACDPIVGDTGLIF
few	TRDD3	TRDV2	TRDJ1	TGTGCCTGTGACACTTTACTGGGGGATACCCGGGGTACCGATAAACTCATCTTT	CACDTLLGDTRGTDKLIF
large	TRDD3	TRDV2	TRDJ3	TGTGCCTGTGACGTTGCCTGGGGGACCGACTCCTGGGACACCCGACAGATGTTTTTC	CACDVAWGTDSWDTRQMFF
medium-sized	TRDD3	TRDV2	TRDJ1	TGTGCCTGTGACGGAGTACTGGGGGATACGCGGGTCACCGATAAACTCATCTTT	CACDGVLGDTRVTDKLIF
few	TRDD3	TRDV2	TRDJ1	TGTGCCTGTGACACTGTGCTGGGGGACAACACCGATAAACTCATCTTT	CACDTVLGDNTDKLIF
medium-sized	TRDD3	TRDV2	TRDJ1	TGTGCCTGTGACCCGATAACTGGGGGATCCCCCTCTCGGACCGATAAACTCATCTTT	CACDPITGGSPSRTDKLIF
few	-	TRDV1	TRDJ1	TGTGCTCTTGGGGAAGGGACCCGGATCGCGGCCCAACTCAGCGATAAACTCATCTTT	CALGEGTRIAAQLSDKLIF
-	-	TRDV2	TRDJ1	TGTGCCTGTGACCCCATAGGAGTCACCGATAAACTCATCTTT	CACDPIGVTDKLIF
large	-	TRDV2	TRDJ1	TGTGCCTGTGACACCGTAGGGGGCCGCCGAGGAATGTACACCGATAAACTCATCTTT	CACDTVGGRRGMYTDKLIF
-	TRDD3	TRDV2	TRDJ1	TGTGCCTGTGACTCCGTACTGGGGAAGAGAACCGATAAACTCATCTTT	CACDSVLGKRTDKLIF
few	TRDD3	TRDV2	TRDJ3	TGTGCCTGTGACACCAGCTGGGGGAGCTCCTGGGACACCCGACAGATGTTTTTC	CACDTSWGSSWDTRQMFF
-	-	TRDV2	TRDJ1	TGTGCCTGTGACTCACTAACTTCCTTGACGAGTACTGGTGGATACGCGGCGACCGATAAACTCATCTTT	CACDSLTSLTSTGGYAATDKLIF
medium-sized	-	TRDV2	TRDJ3	TGTGCCTGTGACACCGCTGGAGGAGAGGCCTGGGACACCCGACAGATGTTTTTC	CACDTAGGEAWDTRQMFF
-	TRDD3	TRDV2	TRDJ1	TGTGCCTGTGCAGGACTGGGGGAGAACACCGATAAACTCATCTTT	CACAGLGENTDKLIF
-	TRDD3	TRDV2	TRDJ1	TGTGCCTGTGACACCGTCGGCTCCGCGGGTGTGGGGGATCCAAACGATAAACTCATCTTT	CACDTVGSAGVGDPNDKLIF
few	TRDD3	TRDV2	TRDJ1	TGTGCCTGTGACCCCCTACTGGGGGATACGACCGATAAACTCATCTTT	CACDPLLGDTTDKLIF
-	TRDD3	TRDV2	TRDJ3	TGTGCCTGTGACCGCATCAGACTGGGGGATGCTTCCTGGGACACCCGACAGATGTTTTTC	CACDRIRLGDASWDTRQMFF